This TCR beta chain was sequenced during a study of T cell responses to AZD1222 COVID-19 vaccine. CDR1 SGHRS and CDR2 YFSETQ come from the germline V gene. Trimming left V 7 bases short and J 3 bases short, with 10 bases between. The CDR3 is 13 amino acids. General observations from the study: In all cases, repertoires were sampled only after the peak T cell response. White British donors predominated, females outnumbered males, and clonal diversity was possibly underestimated.

With respect to this clone: The antigen is undetermined.

Some clones are missing from TCRdb's copy, which holds only in-frame ones; the method was immunoSEQ multiplex PCR. There are 55,000 to 65,000 clones in the sample; approximately 92% occur only once, and approximately 6.1% lies in the top ten. The receptor was derived from an adult who received the AZD1222 COVID-19 vaccine. The J gene is TRBJ1-4, the V gene TRBV5-1, with TRBD1 as a possible D gene (5 bases). Sample: peripheral blood, taken 28 days after the second AZD1222 dose. In DNA form, the CDR3 reads TGCGCCAGCGGGCAGGGAGCTAATGAAAAACTGTTTTTT. As protein: CASGQGANEKLFF.